The rows below give T cell receptor beta chains drawn from one sample of a study of T cells expressing NK-cell markers. For each CDR3 protein, TCRdb gives one entry from its re-call of the 5' RACE reads, without DNA. The sample has about half a million distinct CDR3 sequences; the top ten hold approximately 1.5%. The sequencing sample was made of blood T cells: a sorted CD56 or NKG2C T cell subset, CD4+ or CD8+ T cells, or bulk PBMC T cells (not recorded which). The origin of the receptors is a woman aged 45-59 years in good health. Both conserved end residues are part of each CDR3.

v_gene: TRBV10-1
j_gene: TRBJ1-5
CDR3aa: CASSGGVNQPQHF

v_gene: TRBV20-1
j_gene: TRBJ1-5
CDR3aa: CSARDNDRSSNQPQHF

v_gene: TRBV7-8
j_gene: TRBJ2-1
CDR3aa: CASSLGLGTHGEQFF

v_gene: TRBV11-3
j_gene: TRBJ1-2
CDR3aa: CASSPGTPNYGYTF

v_gene: TRBV28
j_gene: TRBJ2-2
CDR3aa: CASRLRGGRAGELFF

v_gene: TRBV19
j_gene: TRBJ2-5
CDR3aa: CASSTTGTEQETQYF

v_gene: TRBV20-1
j_gene: TRBJ2-5
CDR3aa: CSGEGERETQYF

v_gene: TRBV12-3/TRBV12-4
j_gene: TRBJ2-1
CDR3aa: CASSRTGGAEQFF

v_gene: TRBV12-3/TRBV12-4
j_gene: TRBJ2-1
CDR3aa: CASSRRALNEQFF

v_gene: TRBV27
j_gene: TRBJ2-3
CDR3aa: CASRTGGADTQYF

v_gene: TRBV19
j_gene: TRBJ2-1
CDR3aa: CASSARSGSSYNEQFF

v_gene: TRBV28
j_gene: TRBJ2-1
CDR3aa: CASIEGGERDEQFF

v_gene: TRBV20-1
j_gene: TRBJ2-5
CDR3aa: CSARGAASGRAETQYF

v_gene: TRBV20-1
j_gene: TRBJ1-5
CDR3aa: CSASSAGFNQPQHF

v_gene: TRBV5-1
j_gene: TRBJ1-1
CDR3aa: CASSLVTGRLNTEAFF

v_gene: TRBV7-2
j_gene: TRBJ2-3
CDR3aa: CASSLRWSPGQYF

v_gene: TRBV7-6
j_gene: TRBJ1-1
CDR3aa: CASSLGGQGATGAFF

v_gene: TRBV19
j_gene: TRBJ2-1
CDR3aa: CATRLTREQFF

v_gene: TRBV27
j_gene: TRBJ1-4
CDR3aa: CARLGIPTGQNEKLFF

v_gene: TRBV12-3/TRBV12-4
j_gene: TRBJ1-6
CDR3aa: CASSFSSGQYNSPLHF

v_gene: TRBV3-1
j_gene: TRBJ2-3
CDR3aa: CASSQEGSSGSMYF

v_gene: TRBV27
j_gene: TRBJ2-2
CDR3aa: CASSYRANTGELFF

v_gene: TRBV7-9
j_gene: TRBJ2-7
CDR3aa: CASSLAGAGEQYF

v_gene: TRBV28
j_gene: TRBJ2-2
CDR3aa: CASSLVGTKNTGELFF

v_gene: TRBV5-1
j_gene: TRBJ2-5
CDR3aa: CASRLQGGPQETQYF

v_gene: TRBV18
j_gene: TRBJ1-1
CDR3aa: CASSPKEVAGNTEAFF